The 6 T cell receptor beta chains presented below share a single source sample, sequenced in a study of blood T cell repertoires in COVID-19 (dated by TCRdb to 2018 to 2020). Libraries were made using the immunoSEQ multiplex PCR assay. As stored in TCRdb, this immuneACCESS dataset retains in-frame rearrangements with V and J assigned. A fraction of the clones does not appear; measured against another copy, unresolved V genes explain less than half of the discrepancy, and the remainder lacks a known reason. The sample table lists around 280,000 clones, around 84% of them with a count of one. The ten largest clones add up to 1.3% of the sample. Sequencing input: peripheral blood. All receptors derive from a man aged 65 to 85 with acute or convalescent COVID-19.

V gene TRBV3-1 (or the pseudogene TRBV3-2) combines with J gene TRBJ1-1; unclear D gene. V lost 4 bases to trimming and J lost 0 bases, with 21 bases between them. The CDR3 length is 18 residues. The germline V gene encodes CDR1 LGHDT and CDR2 YNNKEL (reference sequence). This CDR3 reads CASSRTPGIRPMNTEAFF. As DNA, the CDR3 is TGTGCCAGCAGCCGGACTCCTGGCATCCGACCTATGAACACTGAAGCTTTCTTT.

The chain links TRBV10-2 to TRBJ2-1, with D possibly matching TRBD1 (5 bases). V was clipped by 0 bases and J by 8 bases, with 11 bases between them. Looked up from germline, CDR1 is WSHSY and CDR2 is SAAADI. This CDR3 has 14 residues. CDR3 in DNA: TGCGCCAGCAGTGAGTCTGGGGCCGTGGATGAGCAGTTCTTC. It translates to CASSESGAVDEQFF.

The chain uses TRBV5-1 and TRBJ2-7; D unclear. The V and J ends lost 0 bases and 0 bases respectively, with 7 bases between them. CDR1 and CDR2 from the germline V gene are SGHRS and YFSETQ. CDR3 length: 14 residues. The DNA of the CDR3 is TGCGCCAGCAGCTTGGGGGCAAACTCCTACGAGCAGTACTTC. Translating gives CASSLGANSYEQYF.

The chain recombines TRBV4-3 with TRBJ1-2; 8 bases fit TRBD1. With V trimmed by 5 bases and J by 5 bases, 10 bases remained unmatched. The CDR3 consists of 15 residues. Germline CDR1 LGHNA, CDR2 YSLEER. The CDR3 here is CASSEGQAADYGYTF. CDR3 DNA sequence: TGCGCCAGCAGCGAGGGACAGGCAGCCGATTATGGCTACACCTTC.

The table lists this clone with a count of one. The J gene is TRBJ1-6, the V gene TRBV2, with TRBD1 identical over 7 bases. This CDR3 is built from 13 residues. After removal of 7 bases from V and 7 bases from J, the junction contained 4 bases not matched to a gene. Germline assignment: CDR1 SNHLY and CDR2 FYNNEI. Here the CDR3 DNA reads TGTGCCAGCAACCAGGGGGTAAATTCACCCCTCCACTTT. This translates into CASNQGVNSPLHF.

This clone was counted a single time. The chain has TRBV5-6 and TRBJ1-1, with a weak D call TRBD1 (5 bases). Trimming left V 3 bases short and J 0 bases short, with 18 bases between. The CDR3 loop spans 17 amino acids. Germline CDR1 and CDR2: SGHDT and YYEEEE. CDR3 protein: CASSSWPQERMNTEAFF. The CDR3 DNA reads TGTGCCAGCAGCTCATGGCCACAGGAGAGGATGAACACTGAAGCTTTCTTT.